The text below deals with one T cell receptor beta chain. This clonotype was seen at least ten times. Its antigen remains unidentified. No base quality values were provided; no much bigger clone lies one nucleotide off. The data were produced on an Illumina NovaSeq 6000. TCRalpha and TCRbeta cDNA libraries were constructed by 5'RACE with constant-segment primers, with sample barcodes and unique molecular identifiers being introduced. Trizol reagent was used to extract RNA from every sample. Libraries were amplified in two PCR steps, with a second sample barcode and Illumina TruSeq adapters added in the second step. The libraries were sequenced on an Illumina NovaSeq using 2 x 150 bp paired-end reads. In the authors' own workflow: With migec v1.2.7, reads were demultiplexed and then collapsed into UMI-guided consensus sequences. Using mixcr v2.1.11, UMI consensuses were aligned to TRA and TRB V and J templates and then assembled into clonotypes. Clonotypes were classified as expanded or contracted when called significant by both edgeR and NoisET, with noise models trained on biological replicates. edgeR calls used a false discovery rate-adjusted p below 0.01 and a log2 fold-change threshold of 1. As an exploratory analysis of dynamics, max-normalized trajectories of the 1000 most abundant clonotypes were examined with PCA combined with hierarchical clustering. The CD4 or CD8 phenotype of responding clones was assigned using the separately sequenced CD4+ and CD8+ repertoires. Starting from the raw public reads, TCRdb applied fastp trimming at Q25, assembled clones with MiXCR and retained in-frame beta chains. All rows with the same CDR3 protein become a single entry with the most common DNA and genes. Clone size and V and J calls follow TCRdb, not the original study. The sample profile shows 35,000 to 45,000 distinct CDR3 sequences; around 6.6% of them were found once. The ten most abundant clones make up 0.79% of the sample.

From the cysteine through the phenylalanine, the CDR3 covers 14 amino acids. Only the CDR3 portion is preserved as DNA: 42 bases, with reading frame beginning at the first base. V and J lose 4 bases and 5 bases, and a span of 9 bases separates them. According to the germline V gene (reference sequence), CDR1 reads SEHNR and CDR2 reads FQNEAQ. The sample comes from a study of T-cell memory formation after mild COVID-19 (dated by TCRdb to about 2021). Describing the broader study: TCR sequence clusters from the two donors were largely donor specific. In a couple of donors, T-cell clones that expanded and contracted after mild COVID-19 were tracked by sequencing TCRalpha and TCRbeta repertoires over time. Two young, previously healthy adult volunteers made up the cohort, one male and one female. Overall study outcomes, separate from this receptor: Some responding clones were detected in pre-infection memory, which suggested that pre-existing cross-reactive memory T cells had joined the SARS-CoV-2 response. The second-wave clones that peaked on day 37 were not confirmed to be SARS-CoV-2 specific. Only a couple of mild cases were covered by the study, and larger cohorts that include severe cases with pre-infection samples were considered necessary. Contracting CD4+ clones turned up mainly in the CM and EM memory subsets, whereas EMRA was where CD8+ clones were enriched. Clones that contracted from day 15 to 85 showed balanced CD4/CD8 phenotypes, whereas a second wave of clones that expanded from day 15 to 37 leaned towards CD4+.

Ficoll-Paque density gradient centrifugation was the method used to isolate PBMCs. Specimen: PBMCs or a T cell subset sorted from them (not recorded which). Rearrangement joined TRBV7-9 to TRBJ2-6, with an unclear D gene assignment. The TCR was taken from an adult who had mild COVID-19 (a few samples of this study predate the infection). The sample titles of this study are shuffled in the database, so cell type and time point are left out. The bases are TGTGCCAGCAGCTCAAAGGGCTGGGCCAACGTCCTGACTTTC. This translates into CASSSKGWANVLTF.